This TCR beta chain was profiled in a study of cytomegalovirus exposure and HLA in healthy donors. Study-wide results and caveats: With later analysis, a missense DCLRE1C variant became linked to TCR beta V- and J-gene trimming.

A word on this clone: The antigen is unknown. Other DNA sequences in the same sample also yield this CDR3.

J was trimmed by 7 bases and V by 5 bases; bases with no gene match: 7. Germline V CDR1 and CDR2: MDHEN, SYDVKM. The CDR3 extends over 14 amino acids. In the PCR, 60 Vbeta and 13 Jbeta primers were used. Measured with immunoSEQ multiplex PCR; TCRdb has only the in-frame clones, and not every one. The sample lists 130,000 or so clones; 65% to 75% were seen once. The receptor was derived from a man in his forties or fifties in good health and CMV-seropositive. This chain joins TRBV28 and TRBJ1-2, with TRBD1 matching 10 bases. The sequencing sample was made of PBMCs. As DNA, the CDR3 is TGTGCCAGCAGTCTTGACAGGGGGCAAGGTGGCTACACCTTC. Translation: CASSLDRGQGGYTF.